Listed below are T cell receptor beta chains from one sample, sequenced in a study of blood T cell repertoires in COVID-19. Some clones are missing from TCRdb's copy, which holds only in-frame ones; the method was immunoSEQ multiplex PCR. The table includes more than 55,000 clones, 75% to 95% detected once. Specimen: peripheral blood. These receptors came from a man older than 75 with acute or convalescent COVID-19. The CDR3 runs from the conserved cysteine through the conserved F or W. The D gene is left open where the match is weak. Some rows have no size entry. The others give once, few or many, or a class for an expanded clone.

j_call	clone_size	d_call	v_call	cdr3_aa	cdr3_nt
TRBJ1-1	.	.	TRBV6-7	CASSTTAGLNTEAFF	TGTGCCAGCAGTACCACGGCAGGGCTGAACACTGAAGCTTTCTTT
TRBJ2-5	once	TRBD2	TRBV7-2	CASRRLAGGQETQYF	TGTGCCAGCAGACGACTAGCGGGGGGTCAAGAGACCCAGTACTTC
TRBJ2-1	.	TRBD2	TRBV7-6	CASSLLAGAVGEQFF	TGTGCCAGCAGCCTACTAGCGGGGGCGGTCGGTGAGCAGTTCTTC
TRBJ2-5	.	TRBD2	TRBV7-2	CASSFATGGSGETQYF	TGTGCCAGCAGCTTCGCCACGGGGGGAAGCGGGGAGACCCAGTACTTC
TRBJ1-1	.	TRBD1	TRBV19	CASSTGGARTEAFF	TGTGCCAGTAGTACAGGGGGCGCGCGGACTGAAGCTTTCTTT
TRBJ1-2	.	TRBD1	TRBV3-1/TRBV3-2	CASSQERDRGYTF	TGTGCCAGCAGCCAAGAAAGGGACAGGGGCTACACCTTC
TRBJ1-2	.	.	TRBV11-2	CASSLDYTGIYTF	TGTGCCAGCAGCTTAGATTATACAGGGATCTACACCTTC
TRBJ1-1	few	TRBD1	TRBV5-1	CASSPTGTYEAFF	TGCGCCAGCAGCCCGACAGGGACCTATGAAGCTTTCTTT
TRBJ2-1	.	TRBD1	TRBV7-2	CASSLDTGGIGEQFF	TGTGCCAGCAGCTTAGACACAGGGGGCATAGGTGAGCAGTTCTTC
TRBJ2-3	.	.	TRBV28	CASGQTDTQYF	TGTGCCAGCGGACAGACAGATACGCAGTATTTT
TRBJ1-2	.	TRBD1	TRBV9	CASSGLRQGAKNGYGYTF	TGTGCCAGCAGCGGACTACGACAGGGGGCTAAGAACGGCTATGGCTACACCTTC
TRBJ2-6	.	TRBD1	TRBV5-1	CASRPLPPGQGSGANVLTF	TGCGCCAGCAGACCCCTCCCACCGGGACAGGGATCTGGGGCCAACGTCCTGACTTTC
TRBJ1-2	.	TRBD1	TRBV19	CASSWDRIYGYTF	TGTGCCAGTAGTTGGGACAGAATCTATGGCTACACCTTC
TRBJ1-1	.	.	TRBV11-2	CASSLVSGTGSTEAFF	TGTGCCAGCAGCTTAGTTTCAGGGACCGGGAGCACTGAAGCTTTCTTT
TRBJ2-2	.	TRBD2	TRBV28	CASSLPAGVTGELFF	TGTGCCAGCAGTTTACCAGCGGGGGTAACCGGGGAGCTGTTTTTT
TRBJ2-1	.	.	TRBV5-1	CASSSDGSSYNEQFF	TGCGCCAGCAGCAGTGACGGGAGCTCCTACAATGAGCAGTTCTTC
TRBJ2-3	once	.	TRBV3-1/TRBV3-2	CASSQLRGTDTQYF	TGTGCCAGCAGCCAACTACGGGGCACAGATACGCAGTATTTT
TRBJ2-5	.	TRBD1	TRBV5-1	CASSSGQQQETQYF	TGCGCCAGCAGCTCGGGACAGCAGCAAGAGACCCAGTACTTC
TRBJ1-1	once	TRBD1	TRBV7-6	CASSLAIQGAGEAFF	TGTGCCAGCAGCTTAGCCATACAGGGGGCAGGGGAAGCTTTCTTT
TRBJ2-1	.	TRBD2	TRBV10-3	CATSTGLAGADNEQFF	TGTGCCACCAGCACCGGACTAGCGGGGGCCGACAATGAGCAGTTCTTC
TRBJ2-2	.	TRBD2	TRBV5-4	CASSQGLAGGLNTGELFF	TGTGCCAGCAGTCAAGGACTAGCGGGGGGCTTGAACACCGGGGAGCTGTTTTTT
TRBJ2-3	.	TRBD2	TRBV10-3	CAISDIAGETDTQYF	TGTGCCATCAGTGATATAGCGGGGGAGACAGATACGCAGTATTTT
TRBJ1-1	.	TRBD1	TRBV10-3	CAISDRGETEAFF	TGTGCCATCAGCGACAGGGGCGAAACTGAAGCTTTCTTT
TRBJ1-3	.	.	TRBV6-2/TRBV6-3	CASSPHRGGMENTIYF	TGTGCCAGCAGTCCCCATCGCGGGGGGATGGAAAACACCATATATTTT
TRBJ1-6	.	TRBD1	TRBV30	CAWSIGTGGISPLHF	TGTGCCTGGAGTATCGGGACAGGGGGTATATCACCCCTCCACTTT
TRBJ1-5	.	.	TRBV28	CASSPSEVQPQHF	TGTGCCAGCAGTCCCTCCGAGGTGCAGCCCCAGCATTTT
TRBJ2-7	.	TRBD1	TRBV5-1	CASSNRDRATNEQYF	TGCGCCAGCAGCAATCGGGACAGGGCGACTAACGAGCAGTACTTC
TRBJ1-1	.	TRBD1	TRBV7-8	CASSAGQASTEAFF	TGTGCCAGCAGCGCGGGACAGGCCTCCACTGAAGCTTTCTTT
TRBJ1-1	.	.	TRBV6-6	CASSPRAEAFF	TGTGCCAGCAGCCCCCGCGCTGAAGCTTTCTTT
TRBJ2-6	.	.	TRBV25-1	CASSEGPSSGANVLTF	TGTGCCAGCAGTGAAGGGCCGTCGTCTGGGGCCAACGTCCTGACTTTC
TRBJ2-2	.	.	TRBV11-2	CASSPGEYTGELFF	TGTGCCAGCAGCCCAGGGGAATATACCGGGGAGCTGTTTTTT
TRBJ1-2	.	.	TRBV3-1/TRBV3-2	CASSQDLGREYGYTF	TGTGCCAGCAGCCAAGATCTTGGGAGGGAATATGGCTACACCTTC
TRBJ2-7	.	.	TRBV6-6	CASRQETEYEQYF	TGTGCCAGCAGACAGGAGACTGAATACGAGCAGTACTTC
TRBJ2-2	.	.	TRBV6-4	CASTPRFRRVGELFF	TGTGCCAGCACCCCCCGATTTCGGAGGGTCGGGGAGCTGTTTTTT
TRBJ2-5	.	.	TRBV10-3	CAISDPAGGETQYF	TGTGCCATCAGTGACCCGGCCGGGGGAGAGACCCAGTACTTC
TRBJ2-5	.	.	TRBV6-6	CASSSPLGQGQETQYF	TGTGCCAGCAGCTCCCCCCTGGGGCAGGGGCAAGAGACCCAGTACTTC
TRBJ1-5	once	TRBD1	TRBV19	CASSPPGQGAGQPQHF	TGTGCCAGTAGTCCTCCGGGACAGGGGGCGGGTCAGCCCCAGCATTTT
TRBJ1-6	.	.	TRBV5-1	CASSPSPGLLDLLHF	TGCGCCAGCAGCCCCTCGCCGGGACTCCTAGATCTCCTCCACTTT
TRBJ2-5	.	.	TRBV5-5	CASSFLPGRDEETQYF	TGTGCCAGCAGCTTCTTACCTGGGCGGGATGAGGAGACCCAGTACTTC
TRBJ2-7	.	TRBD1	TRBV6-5	CATALGQGADEQYF	TGTGCCACAGCCCTGGGACAGGGGGCCGACGAGCAGTACTTC
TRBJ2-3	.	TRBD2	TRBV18	CASSPLASGGHTDTQYF	TGTGCCAGCTCACCACTGGCTAGCGGGGGGCACACAGATACGCAGTATTTT
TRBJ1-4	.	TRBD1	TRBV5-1	CASRPGQGQTNEKLFF	TGCGCCAGCAGACCAGGACAGGGGCAAACTAATGAAAAACTGTTTTTT
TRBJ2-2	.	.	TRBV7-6	CASSLGMADTGELFF	TGTGCCAGCAGCTTAGGAATGGCAGACACCGGGGAGCTGTTTTTT
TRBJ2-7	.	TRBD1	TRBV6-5	CASSYSTGGTYEQYF	TGTGCCAGCAGTTACTCGACAGGGGGTACCTACGAGCAGTACTTC
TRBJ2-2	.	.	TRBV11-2	CASSFGTRYTGELFF	TGTGCCAGCAGCTTCGGGACACGATACACCGGGGAGCTGTTTTTT
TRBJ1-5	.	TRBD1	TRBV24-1	CATSDSRRGNNQPQHF	TGTGCCACCAGTGATTCTCGCAGGGGGAACAATCAGCCCCAGCATTTT
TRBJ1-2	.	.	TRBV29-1	CSVGQGMPGYTF	TGCAGCGTCGGGCAGGGCATGCCCGGCTACACCTTC
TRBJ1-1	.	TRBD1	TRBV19	CASSIQGVLIGTEAFF	TGTGCCAGTAGTATACAGGGGGTTCTCATCGGTACTGAAGCTTTCTTT
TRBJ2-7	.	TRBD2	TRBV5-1	CASSFGLAGGPSYEQYF	TGCGCCAGCAGCTTTGGCCTAGCGGGGGGCCCCTCCTACGAGCAGTACTTC
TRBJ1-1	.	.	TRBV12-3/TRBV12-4	CASSLTGNTEAFF	TGTGCCAGCAGCCTGACAGGGAACACTGAAGCTTTCTTT
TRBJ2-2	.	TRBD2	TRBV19	CASSMEGRTRRPGELFF	TGTGCCAGTAGTATGGAGGGGCGGACTAGACGGCCCGGGGAGCTGTTTTTT